The 7 T cell receptor beta chains reported below all come from one sample, sequenced in a study of blood T cells in healthy people across ages. Primed by a sample-barcoded 5' primer and a J-beta primer mix, a second PCR proceeded for about 7 to 11 cycles. Via MiXCR, TCRdb re-called the 5' RACE reads, giving one row per CDR3 protein. The table shows about 640,000 distinct CDR3 sequences, with 45% to 65% occurring only once. The sequencing sample was made of blood. These receptors all stem from a man aged 60-69 years in good health.

This clonotype was detected once. The chain recombines TRBV28 with TRBJ2-5; D may be TRBD2 (6 bases). Germline V CDR1 and CDR2: MDHEN, SYDVKM. This CDR3 region has 14 residues. Between the trimmed V and J ends, which lost 8 bases and 5 bases, there was a span of 18 bases. Written as DNA, the CDR3 is TGTGCCAGCGGAACCCCGGGACTCCGGGAGACCCAGTACTTC. Encoded protein: CASGTPGLRETQYF. Combining the CDR3 with reference TRBV28 and TRBJ2-5 gives the whole variable domain DVKVTQSSRYLVKRTGEKVFLECVQDMDHENMFWYRQDPGLGLRLIYFSYDVKMKEKGDIPEGYSVSREKKERFSLILESASTNQTSMYLCASGTPGLRETQYFGPGTRLLVL.

This clonotype occurred many times. The CDR3 spells CSASPDNEQFF. The CDR3 DNA is TGCAGTGCTAGTCCCGACAATGAGCAGTTCTTC. The J gene is TRBJ2-1, the V gene TRBV20-1; D is unresolved. The germline V gene encodes CDR1 DFQATT and CDR2 SNEGSKA (reference sequence). The CDR3 covers 11 residues. Trimming removed 3 bases from V and 5 bases from J, with 5 bases in between.

The chain has TRBV28 and TRBJ2-1; 11 positions match TRBD2. The J call may be incorrect, as the DNA end agrees better with TRBJ2-7. In germline, CDR1 is MDHEN, CDR2 SYDVKM. The CDR3 consists of 18 residues. This CDR3 reads CASKSTGSSGGIYNEQYF. CDR3 sequence (DNA): TGTGCCAGCAAAAGCACGGGTTCTAGCGGGGGGATATACAATGAGCAGTACTTC.

CDR3 in DNA: TGTGCCAGCAGTTACCTAGGGAGACCCACAGATACGCAGTATTTT. Protein sequence: CASSYLGRPTDTQYF. This chain joins TRBV6-5 and TRBJ2-3; weak D call: TRBD2 (5 bases). The germline V gene has CDR1 MNHEY and CDR2 SVGAGI. This CDR3 has 15 residues. The V and J ends lost 2 bases and 2 bases respectively, with 11 bases between them.

The genes are TRBV9 and TRBJ2-4; D is perhaps TRBD1 or TRBD2 (5 bases each). CDR3 length equals 12 residues. Germline V gene sequence: CDR1 SGDLS, CDR2 YYNGEE. Trimming shortened V by 0 bases and J by 12 bases, and 10 bases separated the two germline ends. The CDR3 DNA reads TGTGCCAGCAGCGTAGGCGAGGGGTATCAGTACTTC. As protein: CASSVGEGYQYF.

This chain uses TRBV5-1 with TRBJ1-1; perhaps TRBD1 as D (6 bases). V lost 3 bases and J lost 11, with 17 bases in between. This CDR3 contains 13 residues. From germline, CDR1 is SGHRS and CDR2 YFSETQ. CDR3 coding DNA: TGCGCCAGCAGCTACGGGACACGTGGAGGGGCTTTCTTT. Translating it yields CASSYGTRGGAFF.

This chain links TRBV12-3 or TRBV12-4 with TRBJ1-1; no definite D call. V was clipped by 2 bases and J by 3 bases, with 7 bases between them. CDR3 length: 13 residues. This chain's CDR3 is CASSLLTDTEAFF. In DNA form, the CDR3 reads TGTGCCAGCAGTTTACTCACGGACACTGAAGCTTTCTTT.